This T cell receptor (beta chain) came from a study of technical replicates of blood from a handful of donors. Germline CDR1 reads LNHDA; CDR2 reads SQIVND (reference sequence). The CDR3 runs 14 residues. Trimming removed 5 bases at V and 4 bases at J, with 14 bases between. Sequenced by immunoSEQ multiplex PCR; TCRdb stores in-frame clones only, minus some. This sample has about 57,000 clones, with around 86% found just once. Material: PBMCs. The sequence came from a human donor in good health. Some clones in this sample may be carry-over from other donors' samples. The chain recombines TRBV19 with TRBJ1-1; D is uncertain. CDR3 bases: TGTGCCAGTAGTGCCATGAGTGAGGGCACTGAAGCTTTCTTT. It is translated as CASSAMSEGTEAFF.